Presented here are 32 T cell receptor beta chains from one specimen sequenced in a study of cytomegalovirus exposure and HLA in healthy donors. The PCR had 60 Vbeta and 13 Jbeta primers. Profiling relied on immunoSEQ multiplex PCR, and the TCRdb table lists in-frame clones only, not all of them. Of some 150,000 clones listed, approximately 69% are singletons. Sequencing was done on a sample of PBMCs. The source of these receptors is a man under 40 in good health and CMV-seronegative.

V gene TRBV5-4 combines with J gene TRBJ2-7, with 11 bases identical to TRBD1. Trimming removed 2 bases from V and 3 bases from J; junction bases left unmatched: 10. This CDR3 is 17 amino acids long. CDR1 SGHNT and CDR2 YYREEE come from the germline V gene (reference sequence). CDR3 sequence: CASSLGQGAINSYEQYF. As DNA, the CDR3 is TGTGCCAGCAGCTTAGGACAGGGGGCCATAAATAGCTACGAGCAGTACTTC.

This clone has a single count. This chain joins TRBV13 and TRBJ2-7; a possible D gene is TRBD1 (6 bases). Germline assignment: CDR1 PRHDT and CDR2 FYEKMQ (reference sequence). CDR3 size: 13 residues. Trimming left V 3 bases short and J 3 bases short, with 9 bases between. This chain's CDR3 is CASSLTGHYEQYF. The CDR3 region has the DNA TGTGCCAGCAGCTTGACAGGACACTACGAGCAGTACTTC.

The V call is TRBV28, the J call TRBJ1-1; weak D call: TRBD1 (6 bases). The CDR3 length is 15 residues. V was cut by 1 base and J by 5 bases, with 14 bases left in between. CDR1 and CDR2 from the germline V gene are MDHEN and SYDVKM. The CDR3 coding sequence is TGTGCCAGCAGTTTATACAGGGAGAGGTGGACTGAAGCTTTCTTT. Translated, it gives CASSLYRERWTEAFF.

This chain connects TRBV6-5 to TRBJ1-6, with D maybe TRBD1 (6 bases). V shed 4 bases and J shed 7 bases, with 11 bases lying between them. The length of the CDR3 is 14 residues. Germline CDR1 reads MNHEY; CDR2 reads SVGAGI. This CDR3 reads CASSFRTANSPLHF. The CDR3 DNA follows: TGTGCCAGCAGTTTCCGGACAGCCAATTCACCCCTCCACTTT.

This chain joins TRBV28 and TRBJ2-7; tentative D call: TRBD1 (6 bases). The CDR3 runs 17 residues. Trimming took off 0 bases at V and 5 bases at J, with 20 bases between the two ends. The germline V gene has CDR1 MDHEN and CDR2 SYDVKM. In nucleotides, the CDR3 is TGTGCCAGCAGTTTATGGGCAGGGGATACCTTCATCGACGAGCAGTACTTC. Amino acids: CASSLWAGDTFIDEQYF.

The chain is built from TRBV4-2 and TRBJ1-2; D call uncertain. Germline V lookup: CDR1 LGHNA, CDR2 YNFKEQ. V shed 1 base and J shed 8 bases, with 11 bases lying between them. There are 13 residues in the CDR3. The CDR3 spells CASSQANLGGYTF. CDR3 DNA: TGTGCCAGCAGCCAAGCGAATCTGGGCGGCTACACCTTC.

The chain carries TRBV13 and TRBJ1-3, with unresolved D. CDR1 PRHDT and CDR2 FYEKMQ come from the germline V gene (reference sequence). This CDR3 contains 16 residues. V was cut by 2 bases and J by 3 bases, with 14 bases left in between. CDR3: CASSLTRAALGNTIYF. The CDR3 DNA reads TGTGCCAGCAGCTTAACTAGGGCTGCCCTTGGAAACACCATATATTTT. Combining the CDR3 with reference TRBV13 and TRBJ1-3 gives the whole variable domain AAGVIQSPRHLIKEKRETATLKCYPIPRHDTVYWYQQGPGQDPQFLISFYEKMQSDKGSIPDRFSAQQFSDYHSELNMSSLELGDSALYFCASSLTRAALGNTIYFGEGSWLTVV.

The chain is built from TRBV12-5 and TRBJ2-5; D call uncertain. Per the germline V gene, CDR1 is LGHNT and CDR2 is FRNRAP. The CDR3 is made up of 9 amino acids. The V end lost 9 bases, the J end lost 6 bases, and 5 bases lay between the germline ends. The CDR3 DNA sequence: TGTGCTAGCAAAAAGACCCAGTACTTC. Protein sequence: CASKKTQYF. Complete variable domain (other parts from reference TRBV12-5 and TRBJ2-5): DARVTQTPRHKVTEMGQEVTMRCQPILGHNTVFWYRQTMMQGLELLAYFRNRAPLDDSGMPKDRFSAEMPDATLATLKIQPSEPRDSAVYFCASKKTQYFGPGTRLLVL.

This chain links TRBV5-6 with TRBJ2-7; 9 bases map to TRBD1. This CDR3 contains 15 residues. V trimming: 5 bases; J trimming: 6 bases; junction bases outside the gene matches: 12. Germline V CDR1 and CDR2: SGHDT, YYEEEE. The DNA for the CDR3 is TGTGCCAGCAGGCCAACCCGGGACAGGGTTGCCGAGCAGTACTTC. Protein product: CASRPTRDRVAEQYF.

The V and J genes are TRBV18 and TRBJ1-2, with TRBD1 matching over 7 bases. The CDR3 totals 15 residues. The junction had 7 bases not matched to a gene; V was cut back by 3 bases and J by 3 bases. Germline lookup yields CDR1 KGHSH and CDR2 LQKENI. CDR3 bases: TGTGCCAGCTCACCCCGACAGGGTTCTGACTATGGCTACACCTTC. Its protein product is CASSPRQGSDYGYTF.

V is TRBV7-2 and J is TRBJ1-5, with D tentatively TRBD1 (5 bases). The ends were cut back, 5 bases at V and 3 bases at J, with 14 bases in the middle. Germline CDR1 and CDR2: SGHTA and FQGNSA. The CDR3 has 15 amino acids. CDR3 sequence: CASSPLGRLNQPQHF. CDR3 nucleotides: TGTGCCAGCAGCCCATTGGGGCGGCTCAATCAGCCCCAGCATTTT.

This clone occurred a few times. CDR3 loop: CASSLVSSYEQYF. In DNA, the CDR3 is TGTGCCAGCAGCTTAGTTTCCAGCTACGAGCAGTACTTC. V gene TRBV7-2 combines with J gene TRBJ2-7; no clear D. With 1 base removed from V and 3 bases from J, the gap between germline ends came to 7 bases. The CDR3 has 13 amino acids. Germline CDR1 and CDR2: SGHTA and FQGNSA.

V and J are TRBV29-1 and TRBJ2-5, with D possibly TRBD1 on 5 matching bases. CDR1 and CDR2 from the germline V gene are SQVTM and ANQGSEA. The CDR3 totals 12 residues. V lost 5 bases to trimming and J lost 5 bases, with 12 bases between them. CDR3 DNA: TGCAGCGTTAACAGGATGGAGGAGACCCAGTACTTC. It specifies CSVNRMEETQYF.

This chain connects TRBV19 to TRBJ1-1; TRBD1 matches 7 bases. V lost 5 bases, J lost 10 bases, and 10 bases stayed unmatched. Germline V gene sequence: CDR1 LNHDA, CDR2 SQIVND (reference sequence). The CDR3 length is 13 residues. This CDR3 reads CASSEYRGVGAFF. The CDR3 DNA reads TGTGCCAGTAGTGAATACAGGGGAGTGGGAGCTTTCTTT.

The chain recombines TRBV20-1 with TRBJ2-5, with unresolved D. There are 11 residues in the CDR3. From germline, CDR1 is DFQATT and CDR2 SNEGSKA (reference sequence). Trimming took 3 bases from V and 4 from J, leaving 6 bases between them. The CDR3 region is CSASFRETQYF. CDR3 DNA sequence: TGCAGTGCTAGCTTTCGAGAGACCCAGTACTTC.

The chain recombines TRBV6-1 with TRBJ2-2; 8 bases map to TRBD2. The CDR3 length is 20 residues. Germline-derived CDR1 and CDR2 are MNHNS and SASEGT. V shed 2 bases, J shed 8 bases, and the junction held 22 bases outside the gene matches. DNA of the CDR3: TGTGCCAGCAGTGAATCCCGAACTAAACCGGGACTAGGTCCTGCGGGGGAGCTGTTTTTT. Translated, it gives CASSESRTKPGLGPAGELFF.

This clone was found once. The rearrangement joins TRBV5-4 to TRBJ2-7; a possible D gene is TRBD2 (6 bases). Per the germline V gene, CDR1 is SGHNT and CDR2 is YYREEE (reference sequence). V was trimmed by 2 bases and J by 5 bases, leaving 8 bases between them. The CDR3 totals 12 residues. CDR3: CASSFGGDEQYF. CDR3 nucleotide sequence: TGTGCCAGCAGCTTTGGAGGGGACGAGCAGTACTTC. The full variable domain, with the rest looked up from reference TRBV5-4 and TRBJ2-7, is ETGVTQSPTHLIKTRGQQVTLRCSSQSGHNTVSWYQQALGQGPQFIFQYYREEENGRGNFPPRFSGLQFPNYSSELNVNALELDDSALYLCASSFGGDEQYFGPGTRLTVT.

This clone was counted once. V gene TRBV19 combines with J gene TRBJ2-5, with 9 bases identical to TRBD2. The germline V gene encodes CDR1 LNHDA and CDR2 SQIVND (reference sequence). Trimming removed 3 bases from V and 5 bases from J; junction bases left unmatched: 7. This CDR3 is built from 15 residues. The DNA of the CDR3 is TGTGCCAGTAGTATCACCAGCGGGGGGCCCGAGACCCAGTACTTC. Its translation: CASSITSGGPETQYF.

The chain combines TRBV7-2 with TRBJ1-2; the D gene is possibly TRBD1 (5 bases). Germline V CDR1 and CDR2: SGHTA, FQGNSA. The V and J ends lost 5 bases and 2 bases respectively, with 9 bases between them. This CDR3 is 13 amino acids long. The CDR3 protein is CASSATANYGYTF. The CDR3 DNA is TGTGCCAGCAGCGCGACAGCCAACTATGGCTACACCTTC.

There are a few counts of this clone. The genes are TRBV2 and TRBJ1-2, with 9 positions matching TRBD1. This CDR3 contains 19 residues. Germline CDR1 SNHLY, CDR2 FYNNEI. The V and J ends lost 3 bases and 5 bases, in that order; junction bases with no gene match: 19. The CDR3 bases are TGTGCCAGCAGTGACCCCCGGGACAGGGAGCAGAATGGGCCGTATGGCTACACCTTC. It translates to CASSDPRDREQNGPYGYTF.

This clone is a singleton in its sample. This chain uses TRBV29-1 with TRBJ1-2; a possible D gene is TRBD1 (6 bases). CDR1 is SQVTM and CDR2 is ANQGSEA in the germline V gene. With 4 bases removed from V and 9 bases from J, the gap between germline ends came to 24 bases. The CDR3 loop spans 15 amino acids. CDR3 nucleotide sequence: TGCAGCGTTGGAAAAAGGGGGACGGAGAAACGAAGCTACACCTTC. This gives the protein CSVGKRGTEKRSYTF.

This sequence joins TRBV5-6 and TRBJ1-2; TRBD1 is a possible D gene (5 bases). The V end lost 1 base, the J end lost 4 bases, and 14 bases lay between the germline ends. Germline CDR1 is SGHDT and CDR2 is YYEEEE. The CDR3 sequence is 15 residues long. CDR3 bases: TGTGCCAGCAGCTTGACAGGTTGGCCTCTCTATGGCTACACCTTC. Encoded protein: CASSLTGWPLYGYTF.

This rearrangement joins TRBV29-1 to TRBJ1-1; D is possibly TRBD1 (6 bases). V dropped 5 bases and J dropped 4 bases, with 23 bases sitting between them. The germline gives CDR1 SQVTM, CDR2 ANQGSEA. The CDR3 spans 16 residues. CDR3 in DNA: TGCAGCGTTTCCGGGGGGCGCGAGGCGGTGGGCACTGAAGCTTTCTTT. Encoded protein: CSVSGGREAVGTEAFF.

This chain joins TRBV18 and TRBJ2-7; 8 bases agree with TRBD2. The V segment lost 2 bases and the J segment 3 bases; nucleotides outside the gene matches: 3. Germline CDR1 KGHSH, CDR2 LQKENI. The CDR3 extends over 14 amino acids. CDR3 coding DNA: TGTGCCAGCTCACCAAGCGGGGGACACTACGAGCAGTACTTC. This encodes CASSPSGGHYEQYF.

The chain has TRBV27 and TRBJ1-2, with a weak D call TRBD1 (6 bases). Trimming took off 0 bases at V and 6 bases at J, with 11 bases between the two ends. CDR1 and CDR2 from the germline V gene are MNHEY and SMNVEV (reference sequence). The CDR3 length is 14 residues. The CDR3 nucleotides read TGTGCCAGCAGTTTATCGAGCAGGGGAGATGGCTACACCTTC. It encodes CASSLSSRGDGYTF.

This clone was counted a few times. The V gene is TRBV7-9, the J gene TRBJ2-7, with D possibly being TRBD2 (6 bases). The germline gives CDR1 SEHNR, CDR2 FQNEAQ (reference sequence). The CDR3 length is 15 residues. Trimming removed 5 bases from V and 3 bases from J, with 17 bases in between. The CDR3 DNA reads as TGTGCCAGCAGCCCAGCGGACGGGACTCACTACGAGCAGTACTTC. It encodes CASSPADGTHYEQYF.

This clone was found once. The CDR3 DNA is TGTGCCAGCAGTGAGGGACAAACGAACACTGAAGCTTTCTTT. Protein sequence: CASSEGQTNTEAFF. The chain carries TRBV6-1 and TRBJ1-1; D is perhaps TRBD1 (6 bases). The CDR3 consists of 14 residues. The V and J ends lost 3 bases and 1 base respectively, with 9 bases between them. Germline CDR1 reads MNHNS; CDR2 reads SASEGT.

Notes on this clone: Relative to the germline gene, one junction end is altered; a read error may explain this. CDR3 bases: TGTGCCAGCAGTGGGGACAGGGGCTATGGCTACCCCTTC. It specifies CASSGDRGYGYPF. The chain employs TRBV6-1 and TRBJ1-2, with 10 bases identical to TRBD1. The CDR3 loop spans 13 amino acids. The germline gives CDR1 MNHNS, CDR2 SASEGT.

The chain recombines TRBV5-1 with TRBJ2-3, with a possible D match to TRBD2 (6 bases). The CDR3 sequence is 13 residues long. Germline-derived CDR1 and CDR2 are SGHRS and YFSETQ. V shed 7 bases and J shed 0 bases, with 9 bases lying between them. The CDR3 DNA reads as TGCGCCAGCCGAAGCGGGAGCACAGATACGCAGTATTTT. This codes for CASRSGSTDTQYF.

This chain uses TRBV7-9 with TRBJ2-5, with a tentative D call TRBD2 (7 bases). This CDR3 comprises 14 residues. Germline values: CDR1 SEHNR, CDR2 FQNEAQ (reference sequence). V gave up 6 bases and J gave up 0 bases, with 11 bases separating them. DNA for the CDR3: TGTGCCAGCAGAGGGGGGGGGTACCAAGAGACCCAGTACTTC. As protein: CASRGGGYQETQYF.

This clone showed up just a few times. The chain's CDR3 is CASLDRGEQYF. For the CDR3, the DNA is TGTGCCAGTCTGGACAGGGGCGAGCAGTACTTC. This chain connects TRBV2 to TRBJ2-7, with 9 bases fitting TRBD1. This CDR3 spans 11 amino acids. CDR1 is SNHLY, CDR2 FYNNEI, per germline. The trim removed 9 bases at V and 6 bases at J, leaving 3 bases unmatched.

The chain carries TRBV11-1 and TRBJ2-2; TRBD2 agrees at 14 bases. The germline V gene encodes CDR1 SGHAT and CDR2 FQDESV (reference sequence). Trimming removed 0 bases from V and 0 bases from J; junction bases left unmatched: 3. The CDR3 sequence is 19 residues long. The CDR3 sequence is CASSLARTSGGPNTGELFF. The CDR3 DNA reads as TGTGCCAGCAGCTTAGCGCGGACTAGCGGGGGGCCGAACACCGGGGAGCTGTTTTTT. Full variable domain (missing parts from reference TRBV11-1 and TRBJ2-2): EAEVAQSPRYKITEKSQAVAFWCDPISGHATLYWYRQILGQGPELLVQFQDESVVDDSQLPKDRFSAERLKGVDSTLKIQPAELGDSAMYLCASSLARTSGGPNTGELFFGEGSRLTVL.